These T cell receptor beta chains were read from a single sample in a study of blood T cell repertoires in COVID-19. Here immunoSEQ multiplex PCR was the method, and the copy in TCRdb shows in-frame clones only, minus some. Here the sample spans under 90,000 clones, nearly 90% being singletons. The material sequenced was peripheral blood. The receptor set was obtained from a woman between 50 and 59 years old with COVID-19, enrolled during active disease. Both conserved end residues are part of each CDR3. Each record gives: clone size, J gene, V gene, D gene, CDR3 protein, CDR3 DNA. D genes are given only for firm matches. Not every row has a clone size; where given, it reads once, few, many or a size class.

size: NA; J: TRBJ1-2; V: TRBV28; D: NA; CDR3: CASSSHPVGYTF; DNA: TGTGCCAGCAGTTCCCACCCGGTGGGCTACACCTTC
size: NA; J: TRBJ2-2; V: TRBV30; D: NA; CDR3: CAWRRSSATWSGELFF; DNA: TGTGCCTGGAGACGCTCTAGCGCAACCTGGTCCGGGGAGCTGTTTTTT
size: NA; J: TRBJ1-4; V: TRBV4-2; D: TRBD1; CDR3: CASSQGPGTEFNEKLFF; DNA: TGTGCCAGCAGCCAAGGCCCCGGGACAGAGTTTAATGAAAAACTGTTTTTT
size: NA; J: TRBJ2-7; V: TRBV25-1; D: NA; CDR3: CASSGLLYEQYF; DNA: TGTGCCAGCAGCGGACTACTCTACGAGCAGTACTTC
size: NA; J: TRBJ2-7; V: TRBV3-1/TRBV3-2; D: NA; CDR3: CASSQDLRAYEQYF; DNA: TGTGCCAGCAGCCAAGATCTTAGAGCCTACGAGCAGTACTTC
size: NA; J: TRBJ2-2; V: TRBV6-5; D: NA; CDR3: CASSFRGTTGELFF; DNA: TGTGCCAGCAGTTTCAGGGGTACCACCGGGGAGCTGTTTTTT
size: NA; J: TRBJ2-7; V: TRBV27; D: NA; CDR3: CASNRLASALKEPKIYEQYF; DNA: TGTGCCAGCAACCGCCTGGCTTCGGCACTAAAAGAGCCAAAAATCTACGAGCAGTACTTC
size: NA; J: TRBJ1-5; V: TRBV5-1; D: NA; CDR3: CASSSGLGHAEPQHF; DNA: TGCGCCAGCAGCTCCGGTCTGGGGCACGCGGAGCCCCAGCATTTT
size: NA; J: TRBJ2-3; V: TRBV29-1; D: TRBD2; CDR3: CSARTSGSGDTQYF; DNA: TGCAGCGCTAGGACTAGCGGGAGTGGCGATACGCAGTATTTT
size: NA; J: TRBJ2-1; V: TRBV29-1; D: TRBD2; CDR3: CSVEGASGIGEQFF; DNA: TGCAGCGTTGAAGGGGCTAGCGGGATAGGTGAGCAGTTCTTC
size: NA; J: TRBJ2-3; V: TRBV5-1; D: TRBD1; CDR3: CASKWTGTDTQYF; DNA: TGCGCCAGCAAATGGACAGGGACAGATACGCAGTATTTT
size: NA; J: TRBJ1-6; V: TRBV30; D: NA; CDR3: CAWTDNYNSPLHF; DNA: TGTGCCTGGACCGACAACTATAATTCACCCCTCCACTTT
size: once; J: TRBJ1-5; V: TRBV6-2/TRBV6-3; D: TRBD1; CDR3: CASSYSRRDSHSNQPQHF; DNA: TGTGCCAGCAGTTACTCGAGACGGGACAGCCATAGCAATCAGCCCCAGCATTTT
size: NA; J: TRBJ2-7; V: TRBV28; D: NA; CDR3: CASSLLRGNFYEQYF; DNA: TGTGCCAGCAGTTTATTACGCGGAAACTTCTACGAGCAGTACTTC
size: NA; J: TRBJ1-3; V: TRBV7-9; D: NA; CDR3: CASSGTGSDGNTIYF; DNA: TGTGCCAGCAGCGGAACAGGGAGTGATGGAAACACCATATATTTT
size: NA; J: TRBJ2-7; V: TRBV11-1; D: TRBD1; CDR3: CASSLDPGQGYEQYF; DNA: TGTGCCAGCAGCTTAGACCCGGGACAGGGGTACGAGCAGTACTTC
size: NA; J: TRBJ1-4; V: TRBV10-2; D: NA; CDR3: CASGQGRSTTNEKLFF; DNA: TGCGCCAGCGGGCAGGGGCGAAGCACAACTAATGAAAAACTGTTTTTT
size: few; J: TRBJ2-3; V: TRBV7-2; D: TRBD1; CDR3: CASSPDRSRTDTQYF; DNA: TGTGCCAGCAGCCCGGACAGGAGCCGCACAGATACGCAGTATTTT
size: NA; J: TRBJ1-6; V: TRBV7-9; D: TRBD1; CDR3: CASSLGQGSPLHF; DNA: TGTGCCAGCAGCTTAGGACAGGGTTCACCCCTCCACTTT
size: NA; J: TRBJ1-2; V: TRBV19; D: NA; CDR3: CASSPRGRGYTF; DNA: TGTGCCAGTAGCCCGCGGGGGCGGGGCTACACCTTC
size: NA; J: TRBJ1-1; V: TRBV7-9; D: TRBD1; CDR3: CASSLSGGTGTEAFF; DNA: TGTGCCAGCAGCCTCTCTGGTGGGACAGGTACTGAAGCTTTCTTT
size: NA; J: TRBJ1-4; V: TRBV7-2; D: NA; CDR3: CASSLVGGVEKLFF; DNA: TGTGCCAGCAGCTTAGTGGGGGGAGTTGAAAAACTGTTTTTT
size: NA; J: TRBJ2-2; V: TRBV18; D: NA; CDR3: CASPLGPNTGELFF; DNA: TGTGCCAGCCCATTGGGGCCTAACACCGGGGAGCTGTTTTTT
size: NA; J: TRBJ2-2; V: TRBV6-2/TRBV6-3; D: NA; CDR3: CASSKTRVSGELFF; DNA: TGTGCCAGCAGTAAAACCAGGGTCTCCGGGGAGCTGTTTTTT
size: NA; J: TRBJ2-5; V: TRBV10-1; D: TRBD2; CDR3: CASRGLAGKETQYF; DNA: TGCGCCAGCAGAGGACTAGCGGGAAAAGAGACCCAGTACTTC
size: NA; J: TRBJ1-5; V: TRBV6-5; D: NA; CDR3: CASSRSEGQPQHF; DNA: TGTGCCAGCAGTCGCAGTGAGGGTCAGCCCCAGCATTTT
size: NA; J: TRBJ2-1; V: TRBV7-2; D: NA; CDR3: CASSLGTGYSYNEQFF; DNA: TGTGCCAGCAGCTTAGGTACGGGATACTCCTACAATGAGCAGTTCTTC
size: NA; J: TRBJ2-7; V: TRBV18; D: TRBD2; CDR3: CASSPRAGGPGEQYF; DNA: TGTGCCAGCTCACCTCGAGCGGGAGGGCCGGGGGAGCAGTACTTC
size: NA; J: TRBJ1-2; V: TRBV10-3; D: TRBD1; CDR3: CAISSRTGGGYTF; DNA: TGTGCCATCAGTTCTCGGACAGGGGGCGGCTACACCTTC
size: NA; J: TRBJ1-4; V: TRBV5-4; D: NA; CDR3: CASSEDIAEKLFF; DNA: TGTGCCAGCAGCGAGGACATCGCCGAAAAACTGTTTTTT
size: NA; J: TRBJ1-5; V: TRBV7-2; D: NA; CDR3: CASSLAQRGPNQPQHF; DNA: TGTGCCAGCAGCTTAGCTCAAAGGGGCCCCAATCAGCCCCAGCATTTT
size: NA; J: TRBJ2-5; V: TRBV11-3; D: NA; CDR3: CASSLGGSGETQYF; DNA: TGTGCCAGCAGCTTAGGTGGGAGCGGGGAGACCCAGTACTTC
size: NA; J: TRBJ1-3; V: TRBV6-5; D: NA; CDR3: CASSPQPISGNTIYF; DNA: TGTGCCAGCAGTCCACAACCGATCTCTGGAAACACCATATATTTT
size: NA; J: TRBJ2-7; V: TRBV6-2/TRBV6-3; D: TRBD2; CDR3: CASSDLRLAGTYEQYF; DNA: TGTGCCAGCAGTGACCTCAGACTAGCAGGGACCTACGAGCAGTACTTC
size: once; J: TRBJ2-6; V: TRBV28; D: TRBD2; CDR3: CASSLLGTSSTGANVLTF; DNA: TGTGCCAGCAGTTTACTAGGGACTAGCTCTACTGGGGCCAACGTCCTGACTTTC
size: NA; J: TRBJ2-7; V: TRBV20-1; D: NA; CDR3: CSPLQAEQYF; DNA: TGCAGTCCGCTGCAGGCCGAGCAGTACTTC
size: NA; J: TRBJ2-7; V: TRBV7-6; D: TRBD2; CDR3: CASSSLAGTRLYEQYF; DNA: TGTGCCAGCAGCTCTTTAGCGGGGACAAGGCTCTACGAGCAGTACTTC
size: NA; J: TRBJ2-2; V: TRBV4-3; D: NA; CDR3: CASSRTRRDTGELFF; DNA: TGCGCCAGCAGCAGGACGCGGCGGGACACCGGGGAGCTGTTTTTT
size: NA; J: TRBJ2-7; V: TRBV30; D: TRBD1; CDR3: CACRQGNEQYF; DNA: TGTGCCTGTCGACAGGGCAACGAGCAGTACTTC
size: NA; J: TRBJ2-1; V: TRBV19; D: TRBD2; CDR3: CASSIRGTSGRINEQFF; DNA: TGTGCCAGTAGTATTAGGGGAACTAGCGGGCGAATCAATGAGCAGTTCTTC
size: NA; J: TRBJ2-7; V: TRBV27; D: NA; CDR3: CASSSGYEQYF; DNA: TGTGCCAGCAGTTCGGGCTACGAGCAGTACTTC
size: NA; J: TRBJ2-7; V: TRBV7-6; D: NA; CDR3: CASSLGGAGVGEQYF; DNA: TGTGCCAGCAGCCTAGGGGGGGCGGGAGTCGGAGAGCAGTACTTC